What follows describes a single T cell receptor beta chain. TCR beta VDJ and CDR3 were profiled, and genomic DNA was the template. MiXCR, run by TCRdb on the reads, gives a single entry per CDR3 protein. The sample consists of more than 150,000 distinct CDR3 sequences, 48% of them appearing once. Only patients with CD8+CD57+ cell expansion on flow cytometry were chosen for sequencing. This record belongs to a study of CD8+CD57+ T cells in acquired aplastic anemia. Study in general: Sorted CD4+ and CD8+ cells yielded around 3.2 ug of DNA on average.

With 0 bases removed from V and 4 bases from J, the gap between germline ends came to 10 bases. The germline gives CDR1 SGHNT, CDR2 YYREEE (reference sequence). The CDR3 runs to 14 residues. Sequenced material: sorted CD4+, CD8+, or CD8+CD57+ T cells (not recorded which) from PBMCs. The rearrangement uses TRBV5-4 and TRBJ2-5, with D maybe TRBD1 (5 bases). This clonotype was sampled from a human donor with aplastic anemia. The CDR3 DNA is TGTGCCAGCAGCTTGGATGGGGCAGCAGAGACCCAGTACTTC. Amino acid sequence: CASSLDGAAETQYF.